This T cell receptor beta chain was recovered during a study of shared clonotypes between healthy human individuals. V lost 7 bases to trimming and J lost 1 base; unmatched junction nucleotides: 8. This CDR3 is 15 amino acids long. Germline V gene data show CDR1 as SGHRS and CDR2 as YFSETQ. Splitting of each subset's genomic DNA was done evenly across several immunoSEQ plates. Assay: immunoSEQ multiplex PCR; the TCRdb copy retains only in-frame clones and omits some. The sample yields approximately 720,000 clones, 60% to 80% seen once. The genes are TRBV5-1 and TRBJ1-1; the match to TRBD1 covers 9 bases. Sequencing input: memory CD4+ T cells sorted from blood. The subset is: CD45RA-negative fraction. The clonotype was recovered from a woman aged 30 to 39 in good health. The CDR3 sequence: CASWTGDLPNTEAFF. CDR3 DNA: TGCGCCAGCTGGACAGGGGACCTCCCGAACACTGAAGCTTTCTTT.